This record concerns one TCR beta chain sequence. Its specificity is unknown. The CDR3 loop spans 16 amino acids. Germline CDR1 is LNHNV and CDR2 is YYDKDF (reference sequence). Via 5' RACE with UMI labels, TRB cDNA libraries were prepared. TCRdb re-called the 5' RACE reads, yielding one record per CDR3 amino acid sequence without DNA. This repertoire includes approximately 100,000 distinct CDR3 sequences. Naive CD8+ T cells were CD45RO-CCR7+CD27+CD95-. The data are from a study of CXCR3-negative and CXCR3-positive naive CD8 T cells. Study results and caveats: The TRBV-TRBJ usage of naive CXCR3-negative and CXCR3-positive cells was similar, but that of memory cells differed. CXCR3-positive naive cells carried more hydrophobic TRB CDR3s than CXCR3-negative naive cells did. Each naive subset displayed comparably high diversity, whereas memory CD8+ cells displayed much lower diversity.

This clonotype was sampled from a human donor in good health. Some clones in this sample may be carry-over from other donors' samples. Sequenced: naive CXCR3+ CD8+ T cells from blood. This sample's subset: CD45RO-CCR7+CD27+CD95- naive CD8+ T cells expressing CXCR3 (TNR3+). This sequence joins TRBV15 and TRBJ2-3; TCRdb returns TRBD1, unconfirmable since there is no DNA. This CDR3 reads CATSGLPSGPTDTQYF.